This is a list of T cell receptor beta chains from one sample in a study of blood T cell repertoires in COVID-19. Repertoires were generated with immunoSEQ multiplex PCR, while TCRdb's copy carries only in-frame clones and drops some. The data show approximately 260,000 clones, around 83% seen once. What was sequenced was peripheral blood. These receptors were obtained from a woman older than 75 with acute or convalescent COVID-19. The CDR3 runs from the conserved cysteine through the conserved F or W. D genes are given only for firm matches. Clone size is shown for a subset of rows, as once, few, many or a class of expanded clone.

d_gene: NA
abundance: NA
j_gene: TRBJ1-1
v_gene: TRBV19
CDR3aa: CASSVPRGNTEAFF
CDR3nt: TGTGCCAGTAGTGTCCCCAGGGGGAACACTGAAGCTTTCTTT

d_gene: NA
abundance: NA
j_gene: TRBJ2-1
v_gene: TRBV6-2/TRBV6-3
CDR3aa: CASSYGRVNEQFF
CDR3nt: TGTGCCAGCAGTTATGGCAGGGTGAATGAGCAGTTCTTC

d_gene: TRBD1
abundance: once
j_gene: TRBJ1-5
v_gene: TRBV4-1
CDR3aa: CASSLGTGGNQPQHF
CDR3nt: TGCGCCAGCAGCCTCGGGACAGGGGGCAATCAGCCCCAGCATTTT

d_gene: TRBD1
abundance: NA
j_gene: TRBJ1-1
v_gene: TRBV7-9
CDR3aa: CASSFGQGFSVEAFF
CDR3nt: TGTGCCAGCAGCTTCGGACAGGGTTTTTCTGTTGAAGCTTTCTTT

d_gene: NA
abundance: NA
j_gene: TRBJ1-5
v_gene: TRBV5-3
CDR3aa: CARSFVGRDSNQPQHF
CDR3nt: TGTGCCAGAAGCTTCGTTGGCAGGGATAGCAATCAGCCCCAGCATTTT

d_gene: TRBD1
abundance: NA
j_gene: TRBJ1-2
v_gene: TRBV19
CDR3aa: CASSESTGSNYGYTF
CDR3nt: TGTGCCAGTAGCGAATCGACAGGGAGTAACTATGGCTACACCTTC

d_gene: NA
abundance: NA
j_gene: TRBJ1-2
v_gene: TRBV2
CDR3aa: CASRPFVLTGSYGYTF
CDR3nt: TGTGCCAGCAGGCCGTTTGTTCTGACAGGTAGCTATGGCTACACCTTC

d_gene: NA
abundance: NA
j_gene: TRBJ1-4
v_gene: TRBV12-3/TRBV12-4
CDR3aa: CASRDQNEKLFF
CDR3nt: TGTGCCAGCAGAGATCAGAATGAAAAACTGTTTTTT

d_gene: NA
abundance: once
j_gene: TRBJ1-2
v_gene: TRBV7-9
CDR3aa: CASSSRTDYGYTF
CDR3nt: TGTGCCAGCAGCTCACGGACAGATTATGGCTACACCTTC

d_gene: TRBD1
abundance: NA
j_gene: TRBJ1-4
v_gene: TRBV6-2/TRBV6-3
CDR3aa: CASSRGQGGEKLFF
CDR3nt: TGTGCCAGCAGTCGGGGACAGGGAGGTGAAAAACTGTTTTTT

d_gene: NA
abundance: NA
j_gene: TRBJ2-4
v_gene: TRBV3-1/TRBV3-2
CDR3aa: CASSPGGGRAKNIQYF
CDR3nt: TGTGCCAGCAGCCCTGGGGGGGGCCGGGCCAAAAACATTCAGTACTTC

d_gene: NA
abundance: once
j_gene: TRBJ2-3
v_gene: TRBV5-1
CDR3aa: CASRAGTTDTQYF
CDR3nt: TGCGCCAGCAGGGCGGGGACCACAGATACGCAGTATTTT

d_gene: NA
abundance: NA
j_gene: TRBJ1-1
v_gene: TRBV5-6
CDR3aa: CASSFLQQNTEAFF
CDR3nt: TGTGCCAGCAGCTTTTTACAGCAGAACACTGAAGCTTTCTTT

d_gene: NA
abundance: NA
j_gene: TRBJ1-1
v_gene: TRBV18
CDR3aa: CASSPAGSSAEAFF
CDR3nt: TGTGCCAGCTCACCCGCGGGGTCGAGCGCTGAAGCTTTCTTT

d_gene: TRBD1
abundance: NA
j_gene: TRBJ2-7
v_gene: TRBV2
CDR3aa: CASSDHRGLSYEQYF
CDR3nt: TGTGCCAGCAGTGACCACAGGGGGCTCTCCTACGAGCAGTACTTC

d_gene: NA
abundance: NA
j_gene: TRBJ2-5
v_gene: TRBV29-1
CDR3aa: CSVARETQYF
CDR3nt: TGCAGCGTCGCGCGGGAGACCCAGTACTTC

d_gene: TRBD1
abundance: NA
j_gene: TRBJ2-1
v_gene: TRBV29-1
CDR3aa: CSVEVGQGRAGQFF
CDR3nt: TGCAGCGTTGAAGTTGGACAGGGGCGTGCCGGGCAGTTCTTC

d_gene: NA
abundance: NA
j_gene: TRBJ2-7
v_gene: TRBV5-1
CDR3aa: CASKPVSSSYEQYF
CDR3nt: TGCGCCAGCAAACCAGTCTCAAGCTCCTACGAGCAGTACTTC

d_gene: TRBD2
abundance: few
j_gene: TRBJ2-3
v_gene: TRBV28
CDR3aa: CASSLTSAFEDTQYF
CDR3nt: TGTGCCAGCAGTCTGACTAGCGCCTTTGAAGATACGCAGTATTTT

d_gene: TRBD1
abundance: once
j_gene: TRBJ2-5
v_gene: TRBV5-5
CDR3aa: CASSRTGRETQYF
CDR3nt: TGTGCCAGCAGCAGGACAGGGCGGGAGACCCAGTACTTC

d_gene: NA
abundance: NA
j_gene: TRBJ1-5
v_gene: TRBV4-1
CDR3aa: CASSHPGRGGNQPQHF
CDR3nt: TGCGCCAGCAGCCACCCCGGGAGGGGGGGCAATCAGCCCCAGCATTTT

d_gene: TRBD1
abundance: NA
j_gene: TRBJ1-4
v_gene: TRBV10-3
CDR3aa: CAISERTGEKLFF
CDR3nt: TGTGCCATCAGTGAGAGGACAGGAGAAAAACTGTTTTTT

d_gene: TRBD1
abundance: NA
j_gene: TRBJ1-2
v_gene: TRBV18
CDR3aa: CASSPLRDRGDYGYTF
CDR3nt: TGTGCCAGCTCACCGCTGCGGGACAGGGGGGACTATGGCTACACCTTC

d_gene: TRBD1
abundance: NA
j_gene: TRBJ1-6
v_gene: TRBV7-2
CDR3aa: CASSLGQAAVLALHF
CDR3nt: TGTGCCAGCAGCTTGGGACAGGCCGCAGTCCTAGCCCTCCACTTT

d_gene: TRBD1
abundance: once
j_gene: TRBJ1-5
v_gene: TRBV18
CDR3aa: CASSPFGTGLDQPQHF
CDR3nt: TGTGCCAGCTCACCCTTCGGGACAGGGTTGGATCAGCCCCAGCATTTT

d_gene: NA
abundance: NA
j_gene: TRBJ1-1
v_gene: TRBV18
CDR3aa: CASSGAGNTEAFF
CDR3nt: TGTGCCAGCTCAGGGGCAGGGAACACTGAAGCTTTCTTT

d_gene: NA
abundance: once
j_gene: TRBJ1-6
v_gene: TRBV19
CDR3aa: CASSMKRGTGSPLHF
CDR3nt: TGTGCCAGTAGTATGAAAAGGGGAACGGGTTCACCCCTCCACTTT

d_gene: TRBD1
abundance: NA
j_gene: TRBJ1-1
v_gene: TRBV6-5
CDR3aa: CASSYVPTGPNTEAFF
CDR3nt: TGTGCCAGCAGTTACGTCCCGACAGGGCCGAACACTGAAGCTTTCTTT

d_gene: NA
abundance: NA
j_gene: TRBJ1-6
v_gene: TRBV18
CDR3aa: CASSPAEGPLHF
CDR3nt: TGTGCCAGCTCACCGGCGGAGGGCCCCCTCCACTTT

d_gene: NA
abundance: NA
j_gene: TRBJ1-3
v_gene: TRBV20-1
CDR3aa: CSASRDSYSGNTIYF
CDR3nt: TGCAGTGCTAGTAGGGACTCCTACTCTGGAAACACCATATATTTT

d_gene: NA
abundance: NA
j_gene: TRBJ1-2
v_gene: TRBV19
CDR3aa: CASNGPGGFGYTF
CDR3nt: TGTGCCAGTAACGGCCCTGGGGGCTTTGGCTACACCTTC

d_gene: TRBD1
abundance: NA
j_gene: TRBJ1-6
v_gene: TRBV6-4
CDR3aa: CASSKGDRGPGTYPPLHF
CDR3nt: TGTGCCAGCAGTAAAGGGGACAGGGGCCCCGGGACTTATCCACCCCTCCACTTT

d_gene: TRBD1
abundance: NA
j_gene: TRBJ1-2
v_gene: TRBV7-2
CDR3aa: CASSLAQGAGYGYTF
CDR3nt: TGTGCCAGCAGCTTAGCACAGGGGGCAGGCTATGGCTACACCTTC

d_gene: NA
abundance: few
j_gene: TRBJ2-6
v_gene: TRBV19
CDR3aa: CASRDYRSAGANVLTF
CDR3nt: TGTGCCAGTAGGGACTACCGGTCGGCTGGGGCCAACGTCCTGACTTTC

d_gene: NA
abundance: NA
j_gene: TRBJ1-1
v_gene: TRBV7-6
CDR3aa: CASSLKGGSTEAFF
CDR3nt: TGTGCCAGCAGCTTAAAGGGGGGGAGCACTGAAGCTTTCTTT

d_gene: NA
abundance: NA
j_gene: TRBJ2-7
v_gene: TRBV5-4
CDR3aa: CASTPGRGISYEQYF
CDR3nt: TGTGCCAGCACCCCCGGGCGGGGAATCTCCTACGAGCAGTACTTC

d_gene: NA
abundance: NA
j_gene: TRBJ1-3
v_gene: TRBV4-2
CDR3aa: CASSQGEGSGNTIYF
CDR3nt: TGTGCCAGCAGCCAAGGTGAGGGATCTGGAAACACCATATATTTT

d_gene: TRBD1
abundance: NA
j_gene: TRBJ1-2
v_gene: TRBV6-6
CDR3aa: CASSLGTGDYGYTF
CDR3nt: TGTGCCAGCAGTTTAGGGACAGGGGACTATGGCTACACCTTC

d_gene: TRBD1
abundance: NA
j_gene: TRBJ1-5
v_gene: TRBV28
CDR3aa: CASSRRTGSHQPQHF
CDR3nt: TGTGCCAGCAGTCGCCGGACAGGGAGCCATCAGCCCCAGCATTTT